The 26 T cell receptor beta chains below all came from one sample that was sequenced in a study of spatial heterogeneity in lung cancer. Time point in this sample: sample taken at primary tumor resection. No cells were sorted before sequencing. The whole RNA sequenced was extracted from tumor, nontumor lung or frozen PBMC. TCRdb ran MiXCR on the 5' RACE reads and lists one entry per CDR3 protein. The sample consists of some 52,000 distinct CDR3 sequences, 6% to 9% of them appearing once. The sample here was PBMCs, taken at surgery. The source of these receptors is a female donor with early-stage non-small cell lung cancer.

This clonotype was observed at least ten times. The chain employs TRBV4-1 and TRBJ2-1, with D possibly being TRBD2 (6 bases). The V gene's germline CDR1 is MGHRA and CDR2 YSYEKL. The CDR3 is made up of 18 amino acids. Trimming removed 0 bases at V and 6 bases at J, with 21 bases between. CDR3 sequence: CASSQEVAGGIVSNEQFF. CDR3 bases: TGCGCCAGCAGCCAAGAGGTAGCCGGGGGTATCGTCTCCAATGAGCAGTTCTTC.

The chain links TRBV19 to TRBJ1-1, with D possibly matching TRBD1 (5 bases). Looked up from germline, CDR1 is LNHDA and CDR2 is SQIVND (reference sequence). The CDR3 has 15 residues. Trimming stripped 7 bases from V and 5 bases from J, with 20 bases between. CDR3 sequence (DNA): TGTGCCAGTACCCCGACGGGGCCAGGGTTTACTGAAGCTTTCTTT. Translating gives CASTPTGPGFTEAFF.

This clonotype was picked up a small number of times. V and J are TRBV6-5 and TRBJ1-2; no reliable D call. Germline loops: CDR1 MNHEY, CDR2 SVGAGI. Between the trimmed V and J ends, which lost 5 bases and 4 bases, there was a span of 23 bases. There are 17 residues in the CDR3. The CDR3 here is CASSTVVLGSFFYGYTF. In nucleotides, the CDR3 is TGTGCCAGCAGTACGGTCGTGCTAGGCAGCTTCTTCTATGGCTACACCTTC.

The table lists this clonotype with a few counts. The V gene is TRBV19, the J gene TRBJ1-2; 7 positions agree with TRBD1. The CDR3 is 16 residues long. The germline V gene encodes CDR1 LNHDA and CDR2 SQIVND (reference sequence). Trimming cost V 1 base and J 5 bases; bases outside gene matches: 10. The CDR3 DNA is TGTGCCAGTAGTATAGCCTCGACAGGGCGTCAGTATGGCTACACCTTC. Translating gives CASSIASTGRQYGYTF. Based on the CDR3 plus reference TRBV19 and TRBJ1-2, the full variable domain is DGGITQSPKYLFRKEGQNVTLSCEQNLNHDAMYWYRQDPGQGLRLIYYSQIVNDFQKGDIAEGYSVSREKKESFPLTVTSAQKNPTAFYLCASSIASTGRQYGYTFGSGTRLTVV.

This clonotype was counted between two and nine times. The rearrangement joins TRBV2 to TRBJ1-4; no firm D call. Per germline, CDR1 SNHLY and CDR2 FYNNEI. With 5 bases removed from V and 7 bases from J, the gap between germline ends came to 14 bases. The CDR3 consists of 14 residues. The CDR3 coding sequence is TGTGCCAGCAGTTACAGAGGGCTAAGTGAAAAACTGTTTTTT. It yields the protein CASSYRGLSEKLFF.

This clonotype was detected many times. CDR3 bases: TGTGCCAGCAGTACACCGACGTGGGGTGAGCAGTTCTTC. It yields the protein CASSTPTWGEQFF. The chain recombines TRBV27 with TRBJ2-1, with D hard to call. The germline V gene has CDR1 MNHEY and CDR2 SMNVEV (reference sequence). The length of the CDR3 is 13 residues. V lost 5 bases and J 9 bases, leaving 14 bases between the germline ends.

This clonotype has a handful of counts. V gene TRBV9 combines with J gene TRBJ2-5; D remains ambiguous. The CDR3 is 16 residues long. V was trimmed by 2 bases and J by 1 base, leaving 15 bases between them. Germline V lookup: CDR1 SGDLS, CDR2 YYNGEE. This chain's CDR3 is CASSVSPAQSQETQYF. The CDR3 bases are TGTGCCAGCAGCGTGTCCCCTGCCCAAAGCCAAGAGACCCAGTACTTC.

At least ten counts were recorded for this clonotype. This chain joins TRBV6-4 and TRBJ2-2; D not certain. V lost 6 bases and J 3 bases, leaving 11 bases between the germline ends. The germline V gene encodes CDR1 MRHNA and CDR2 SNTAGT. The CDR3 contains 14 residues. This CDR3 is CASSRHLYTGELFF. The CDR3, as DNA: TGTGCCAGCAGCAGACACCTCTACACCGGGGAGCTGTTTTTT.

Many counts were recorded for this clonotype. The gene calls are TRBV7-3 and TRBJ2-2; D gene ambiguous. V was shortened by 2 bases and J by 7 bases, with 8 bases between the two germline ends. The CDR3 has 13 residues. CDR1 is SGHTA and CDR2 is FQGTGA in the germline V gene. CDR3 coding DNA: TGTGCCAGCAGCTTAGTGGGTCTCGGGGAGCTGTTTTTT. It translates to CASSLVGLGELFF.

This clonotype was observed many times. DNA of the CDR3: TGTGCCAGCAGGCTAGGGACTAGCGGGGGGGCAGATACGCAGTATTTT. This codes for CASRLGTSGGADTQYF. V gene TRBV6-1 combines with J gene TRBJ2-3, with 16 bases lining up with TRBD2. This CDR3 has 16 residues. The J segment lost 4 bases and the V segment lost 6 bases, leaving 4 bases of the junction unmatched. The V gene's germline CDR1 is MNHNS and CDR2 SASEGT.

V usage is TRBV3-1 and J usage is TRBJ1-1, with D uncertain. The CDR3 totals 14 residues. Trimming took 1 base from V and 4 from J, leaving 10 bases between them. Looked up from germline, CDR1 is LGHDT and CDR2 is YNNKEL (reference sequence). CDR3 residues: CASSQVAGGTEAFF. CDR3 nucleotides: TGTGCCAGCAGCCAAGTTGCAGGCGGCACTGAAGCTTTCTTT. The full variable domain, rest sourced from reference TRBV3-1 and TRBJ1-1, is DTAVSQTPKYLVTQMGNDKSIKCEQNLGHDTMYWYKQDSKKFLKIMFSYNNKELIINETVPNRFSPKSPDKAHLNLHINSLELGDSAVYFCASSQVAGGTEAFFGQGTRLTVV.

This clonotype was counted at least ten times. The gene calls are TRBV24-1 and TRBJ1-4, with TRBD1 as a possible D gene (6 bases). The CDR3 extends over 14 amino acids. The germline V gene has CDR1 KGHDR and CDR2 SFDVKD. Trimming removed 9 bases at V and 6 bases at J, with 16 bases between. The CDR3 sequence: CATGDGGADEKLFF. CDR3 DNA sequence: TGTGCCACCGGCGACGGGGGGGCAGATGAAAAACTGTTTTTT.

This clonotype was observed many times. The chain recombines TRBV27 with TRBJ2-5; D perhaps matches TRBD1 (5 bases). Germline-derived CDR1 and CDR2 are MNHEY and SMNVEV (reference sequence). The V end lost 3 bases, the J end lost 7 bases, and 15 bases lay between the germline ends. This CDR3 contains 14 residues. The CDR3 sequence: CASSLVRGALTQYF. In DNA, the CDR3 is TGTGCCAGCAGTTTGGTTCGTGGGGCTCTGACCCAGTACTTC.

In nucleotides, the CDR3 is TGTGCCACCGATCGGACAGGTGTTTCCTATGGCTACACCTTC. It specifies CATDRTGVSYGYTF. This chain connects TRBV28 to TRBJ1-2; 7 nucleotides line up with TRBD1. Germline loops: CDR1 MDHEN, CDR2 SYDVKM. The CDR3 is 14 residues long. Unmatched junction bases numbered 12, after V lost 10 bases and J lost 4 bases.

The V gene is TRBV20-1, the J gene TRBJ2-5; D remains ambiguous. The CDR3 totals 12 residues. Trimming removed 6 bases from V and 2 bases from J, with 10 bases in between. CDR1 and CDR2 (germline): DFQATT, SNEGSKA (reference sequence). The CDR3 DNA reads TGCAGTGCCGGGCATGCGCAAGAGACCCAGTACTTC. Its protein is CSAGHAQETQYF.

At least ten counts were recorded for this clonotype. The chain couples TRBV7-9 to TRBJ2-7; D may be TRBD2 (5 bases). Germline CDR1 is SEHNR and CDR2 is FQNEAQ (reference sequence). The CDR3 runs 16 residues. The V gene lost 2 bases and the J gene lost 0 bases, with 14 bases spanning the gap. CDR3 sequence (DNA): TGTGCCAGCAGCTTAAGCCTGGGAGCGCGCTCCTACGAGCAGTACTTC. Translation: CASSLSLGARSYEQYF.

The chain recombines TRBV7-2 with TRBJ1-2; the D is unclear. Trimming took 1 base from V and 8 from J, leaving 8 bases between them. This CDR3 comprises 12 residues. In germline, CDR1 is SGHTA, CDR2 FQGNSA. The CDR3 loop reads CASSLDGAGYTF. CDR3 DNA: TGTGCCAGCAGCTTAGACGGCGCGGGCTACACCTTC.

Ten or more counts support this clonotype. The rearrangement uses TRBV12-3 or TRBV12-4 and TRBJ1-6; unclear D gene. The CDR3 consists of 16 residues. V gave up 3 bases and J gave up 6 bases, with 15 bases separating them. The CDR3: CASSLAPQSPNSPLHF. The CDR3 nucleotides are TGTGCCAGCAGTTTGGCGCCACAGAGCCCTAATTCACCCCTCCACTTT.

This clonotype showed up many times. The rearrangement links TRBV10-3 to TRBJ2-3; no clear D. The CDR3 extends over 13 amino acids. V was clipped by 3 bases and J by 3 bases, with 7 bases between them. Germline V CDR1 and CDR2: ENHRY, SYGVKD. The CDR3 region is CAISDTTTDTQYF. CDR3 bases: TGTGCCATCAGTGACACCACTACAGATACGCAGTATTTT.

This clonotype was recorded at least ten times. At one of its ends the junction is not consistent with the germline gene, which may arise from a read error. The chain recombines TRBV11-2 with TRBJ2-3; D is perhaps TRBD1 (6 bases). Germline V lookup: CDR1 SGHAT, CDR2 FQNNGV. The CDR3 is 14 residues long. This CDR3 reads CASTLRGLPDTQYF. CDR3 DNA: TGTGCCAGCACCTTAAGGGGGTTGCCAGATACGCAGTATTTT.

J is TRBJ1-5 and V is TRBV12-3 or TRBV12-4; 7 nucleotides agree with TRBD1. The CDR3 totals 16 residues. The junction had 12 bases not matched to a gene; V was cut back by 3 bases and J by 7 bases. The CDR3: CASSFGDLLGQQPQHF. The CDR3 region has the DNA TGTGCCAGCAGTTTCGGGGACCTTCTGGGACAGCAGCCCCAGCATTTT.

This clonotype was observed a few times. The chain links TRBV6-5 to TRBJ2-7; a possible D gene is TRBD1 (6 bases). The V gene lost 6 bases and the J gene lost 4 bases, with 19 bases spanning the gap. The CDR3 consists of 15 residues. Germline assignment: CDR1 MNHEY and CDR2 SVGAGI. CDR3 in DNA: TGTGCCAGCAGCCTGACAGGTACAGCAGGGTACGAGCAGTACTTC. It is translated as CASSLTGTAGYEQYF.

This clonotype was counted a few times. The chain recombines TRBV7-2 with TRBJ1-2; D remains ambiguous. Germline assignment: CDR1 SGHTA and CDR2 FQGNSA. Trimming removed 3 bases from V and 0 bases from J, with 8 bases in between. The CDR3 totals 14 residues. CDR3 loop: CASSFQFSNYGYTF. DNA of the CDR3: TGTGCCAGCAGCTTCCAATTCTCTAACTATGGCTACACCTTC.

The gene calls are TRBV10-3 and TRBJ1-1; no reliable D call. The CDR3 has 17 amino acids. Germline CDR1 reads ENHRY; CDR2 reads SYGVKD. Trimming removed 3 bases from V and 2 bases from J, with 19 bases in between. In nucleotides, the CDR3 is TGTGCCATCAGTGAAAGGACCCTCCGAAGGGAAAACACTGAAGCTTTCTTT. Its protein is CAISERTLRRENTEAFF.

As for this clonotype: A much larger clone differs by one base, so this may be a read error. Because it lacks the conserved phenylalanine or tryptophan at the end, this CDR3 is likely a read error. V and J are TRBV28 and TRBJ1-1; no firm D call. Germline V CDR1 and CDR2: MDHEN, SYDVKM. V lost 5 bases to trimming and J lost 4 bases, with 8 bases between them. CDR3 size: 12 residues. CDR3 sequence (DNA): TGTGCCAGCAGTAATAGGGTCACTGAAGCTTTCTCT. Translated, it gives CASSNRVTEAFS.

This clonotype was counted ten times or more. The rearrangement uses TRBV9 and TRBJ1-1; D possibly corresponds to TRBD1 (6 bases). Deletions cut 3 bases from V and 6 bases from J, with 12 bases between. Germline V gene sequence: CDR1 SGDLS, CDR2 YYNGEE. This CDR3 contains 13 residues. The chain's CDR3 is CASSGTQGSEAFF. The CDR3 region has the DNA TGTGCCAGCAGCGGGACACAGGGCTCTGAAGCTTTCTTT.